This T cell receptor (beta chain) was recorded in a study of molecular identifiers for immune sequencing clone quantification. V was pared by 8 bases and J by 4 bases, with 8 bases of the junction left unmatched. The CDR3 contains 15 residues. The germline V gene has CDR1 SNHLY and CDR2 FYNNEI. Listed TCR primers and previously described methods were used for bulk TCR libraries. Each CDR3 protein is one row after TCRdb ran MiXCR on the PCR reads. This table has approximately 97,000 distinct CDR3 sequences, approximately 24% appearing once. Sequencing was performed on naive CD8+ T cells from blood, with Jurkat cell RNA spiked in. This sample's subset: FACS-sorted CD8+CD4-CCR7+CD45RA+ naive T cells. The chain couples TRBV2 to TRBJ2-7, with 13 positions matching TRBD2. This TCR was recovered from a human donor in good health. Some libraries in this study had Jurkat cell RNA spiked in. The CDR3 region has the DNA TGTGCCAGCCAAGCGGGGACTAGCGGGATTTACGAGCAGTACTTC. Translated, it gives CASQAGTSGIYEQYF.